A selection of T cell receptor beta chains follows, all from one sample in a study of cytomegalovirus exposure and HLA in healthy donors. Data came from immunoSEQ multiplex PCR; TCRdb stores just in-frame clones and leaves some out. Of tens of thousands of clones detected, about three quarters appear once; the ten largest clones hold around 4%. Source material: PBMCs. Receptors originate from a male donor in good health and CMV-seropositive. Both conserved end residues are part of each CDR3. The D gene is left open where the match is weak. The size entry is marked missing in some rows and otherwise reads once, few, many or a size class.

>TRBV28|-|-|TRBJ2-7
TGTGCCAGCAGCCAGACCAAGCCCCCGGGGCAGTACTTC
CASSQTKPPGQYF
>TRBV30|-|-|TRBJ2-7
TGTGCCTGGAGTGTACAAGACAGGATCAACGAGCAGTACTTC
CAWSVQDRINEQYF
>TRBV28|-|-|TRBJ2-3
TGTGCCAGCAGTTTACCAGCCAGGGCCACCCGACTTGAAGATACGCAGTATTTT
CASSLPARATRLEDTQYF
>TRBV25-1|-|-|TRBJ1-6
TGTGCCAGCAGTGAATATGCAGGTGGGCCCCTCCACTTT
CASSEYAGGPLHF
>TRBV29-1|-|-|TRBJ1-2
TGCAGCGTTTCCGAGAACTATGGCTACACCTTC
CSVSENYGYTF
>TRBV28|-|-|TRBJ2-2
TGTGCCAGCAGTTCGGGGCTCGGGGGGCAGACGAACACCGGGGAGCTGTTTTTT
CASSSGLGGQTNTGELFF
>TRBV7-6|-|few|TRBJ1-5
TGTGCCAGCAGCTTAGGGCAGGGCTTAAATCAGCCCCAGCATTTT
CASSLGQGLNQPQHF
>TRBV5-4|-|few|TRBJ2-7
TGTGCCAGCAGCATTGACAGTACCTACGAGCAGTACTTC
CASSIDSTYEQYF
>TRBV21-1|-|-|TRBJ1-5
TGTGCCAGCAATTTCCAGGGCTCTTGCAATCAGCCCCAGCATTTT
CASNFQGSCNQPQHF
>TRBV10-1|TRBD2|-|TRBJ2-3
TGCGCCAGCAGTGAGCGAGCGGGACTCACAGATACGCAGTATTTT
CASSERAGLTDTQYF
>TRBV5-1|-|-|TRBJ1-3
TGCGCCAGCAGCTTAGTCCCAGGGGTCGGAAACACCATATATTTT
CASSLVPGVGNTIYF
>TRBV6-5|TRBD2|once|TRBJ2-1
TGTGCCAGCAAAAGCGGGAGGGCCACCCACAATGAGCAGTTCTTC
CASKSGRATHNEQFF
>TRBV5-4|-|-|TRBJ2-1
TGTGCCAGCAGCTCCCAGGGGACCTACAATGAGCAGTTCTTC
CASSSQGTYNEQFF
>TRBV6-1|-|-|TRBJ2-7
TGTGCCAGCAGTGAATTTGATAGAATTCCTTCCTACGAGCAGTACTTC
CASSEFDRIPSYEQYF
>TRBV28|TRBD1|-|TRBJ2-2
TGTGCCAGCAGACAGGACAGGGTTGGACCCGGGGAGCTGTTTTTT
CASRQDRVGPGELFF
>TRBV27|TRBD2|few|TRBJ2-1
TGTGCCAGCAGATCTGGACTAGCGGGAGGAAATTGGGATGAGCAGTTCTTC
CASRSGLAGGNWDEQFF
>TRBV27|TRBD2|-|TRBJ2-7
TGTGCCAGCAGTGGACTAGCGGGAGTTCGGGAGCAGTACTTC
CASSGLAGVREQYF
>TRBV5-1|-|-|TRBJ2-1
TGCGCCAGCAGCCTCTTAGGGGGACTAAACAATGAGCAGTTCTTC
CASSLLGGLNNEQFF
>TRBV4-2|-|-|TRBJ1-4
TGTGCCAGCAGCCTCGGACAAGGCCAAACAACTAATGAAAAACTGTTTTTT
CASSLGQGQTTNEKLFF
>TRBV7-2|TRBD1|-|TRBJ2-1
TGTGCCAGCAGACGGCAGGGGGCTTTTGATGAGCAGTTCTTC
CASRRQGAFDEQFF
>TRBV28|TRBD1|-|TRBJ1-5
TGTGCCAGCACCCCCTCCGGGACAGCACTTGGGCCCCAGCATTTT
CASTPSGTALGPQHF
>TRBV7-9|TRBD1|-|TRBJ1-1
TGTGCCAGCAGCGAGGGACAGGGGGCCACTGAAGCTTTCTTT
CASSEGQGATEAFF
>TRBV14|TRBD2|-|TRBJ2-7
TGTGCCAGCAGCCAAGGCCGAGCGGGAAGTTACGAGCAGTACTTC
CASSQGRAGSYEQYF
>TRBV6-1|TRBD1|-|TRBJ2-3
TGTGCCAGCAGTGCTATGGGACAGGGACTTTACACAGATACGCAGTATTTT
CASSAMGQGLYTDTQYF
>TRBV27|TRBD2|-|TRBJ2-7
TGTGCCACCGGACTAGCGGGAACCTACGAGCAGTACTTC
CATGLAGTYEQYF
>TRBV28|TRBD2|-|TRBJ2-3
TGTGCCAGTTTAAGAGCGGGAGTCACAGATACGCAGTATTTT
CASLRAGVTDTQYF
>TRBV5-1|-|few|TRBJ1-3
TGCGCCAGCAGCGCCGTGGGCGGGAACACCATATATTTT
CASSAVGGNTIYF
>TRBV5-6|-|-|TRBJ1-4
TGTGCCAGCAGCTTGGCGGGGGAGGATGAAAAACTGTTTTTT
CASSLAGEDEKLFF
>TRBV5-6|TRBD1|once|TRBJ1-2
TGTGCCAGCAGCGAAAACAGGGGGCTCTGGTATGGCTACACCTTC
CASSENRGLWYGYTF
>TRBV19|TRBD1|-|TRBJ1-1
TGTGCCAGTTGTGACAGGGGGCTTGGGACTGAAGCTTTCTTT
CASCDRGLGTEAFF
>TRBV28|-|-|TRBJ1-1
TGTGCCAGCAGTTCTCCACATGAGGGAGGGGATGAAGCTTTCTTT
CASSSPHEGGDEAFF
>TRBV19|-|-|TRBJ1-1
TGTGCCAGTAGTTCTTCGGTCGTACCGATGAACACTGAAGCTTTCTTT
CASSSSVVPMNTEAFF
>TRBV28|-|-|TRBJ1-2
TGTGCCAGCAGTCCCCTCCCGGCAAACGACCCCAGGGACTATGGCTACACCTTC
CASSPLPANDPRDYGYTF
>TRBV7-3|TRBD2|-|TRBJ2-1
TGTGCCAGCAGCTTGAGTCTAGCGGTTTACAATGAGCAGTTCTTC
CASSLSLAVYNEQFF
>TRBV6-4|TRBD2|-|TRBJ2-3
TGTGCCAGCAGTGACTCGAGAACTAGCGGAGCAGATACGCAGTATTTT
CASSDSRTSGADTQYF
>TRBV9|TRBD2|-|TRBJ2-7
TGTGCCAGCAGCATCTCTCCCGGGACTATCGAGCAGTACTTC
CASSISPGTIEQYF
>TRBV5-4|TRBD1|few|TRBJ1-2
TGTGCCAGCAGGTCGACAGGGAACTATGGCTACACCTTC
CASRSTGNYGYTF
>TRBV10-3|TRBD2|-|TRBJ2-5
TGTGCCATCAGTGAGTCAATAGGGACTAGTGGACCCCAGTACTTC
CAISESIGTSGPQYF
>TRBV7-6|-|-|TRBJ2-2
TGTGCCAGCAGCTTTTCTACAGGCCTCACCGGGGAGCTGTTTTTT
CASSFSTGLTGELFF
>TRBV5-1|-|-|TRBJ1-4
TGCGCCAGCAGCTCAAACGTAGCAACTAATGAAAAACTGTTTTTT
CASSSNVATNEKLFF
>TRBV29-1|TRBD2|-|TRBJ2-5
TGCAGCGTCCACCCCGGGACTAGCGGGGAGGGCGAGACCCAGTACTTC
CSVHPGTSGEGETQYF
>TRBV5-1|TRBD1|few|TRBJ1-4
TGCGCCAGCAGCTGGGGACAGACATCAACTAATGAAAAACTGTTTTTT
CASSWGQTSTNEKLFF
>TRBV18|TRBD1|-|TRBJ1-2
TGTGCCAGCTCACCGCTCCCTCCGGGCAGGAAGCCGGGACAGGGGAATGGCTACACCTTC
CASSPLPPGRKPGQGNGYTF
>TRBV9|TRBD2|-|TRBJ2-1
TGTGCCAGCAGCCCAACGCGGGACTATCCCTTAGAAAATGAGCAGTTCTTC
CASSPTRDYPLENEQFF
>TRBV6-5|-|few|TRBJ1-1
TGTGCCAGCAGTTACATCAGGGTAAAGACTGAAGCTTTCTTT
CASSYIRVKTEAFF
>TRBV2|TRBD2|-|TRBJ2-1
TGTGCCAGCAGGTGGGGACTAGCCTTACCCAATGAGCAGTTCTTC
CASRWGLALPNEQFF
>TRBV2|TRBD2|-|TRBJ2-5
TGTGCCAGCAGTGAAGCGCTTCGACTAGCGGGAAAAGAAGAGACCCAGTACTTC
CASSEALRLAGKEETQYF
>TRBV7-9|-|-|TRBJ2-5
TGTGCCAGCAGCCCCGAACTCCAAGAGACCCAGTACTTC
CASSPELQETQYF
>TRBV30|-|-|TRBJ1-1
TGTGCCTGGGCTTTACTCATGGACACTGAAGCTTTCTTT
CAWALLMDTEAFF
>TRBV2|-|-|TRBJ2-1
TGTGCCAGCAGTGGCCGGGATGGGGAACGGGGTAACAATGAGCAGTTCTTC
CASSGRDGERGNNEQFF
>TRBV5-4|-|-|TRBJ1-1
TGTGCCAGCATGGGCCAGAACACTGAAGCTTTCTTT
CASMGQNTEAFF